This T cell receptor beta chain was retrieved from a study of CD8+CD57+ T cells in acquired aplastic anemia (dated by TCRdb to between 2017 and 2018). Broadly, across the study: On average, sorted CD4+ and CD8+ cells yielded 3.2 ug of extracted DNA, with a range of roughly 0.18 to 30 ug. CD8+CD57+ expansion was defined as a frequency above the mean frequency observed in healthy subjects. Study-level results and caveats: Patients and healthy controls showed no significant difference in CD8+ Simpson's diversity (P=0.060). Around 27 CD8+ CDR3 sequences were shared between patients and controls but appeared highly expressed in patients and within their immunodominant clones.

On this clonotype: Its recognized antigen is unknown. Base qualities are not recorded, but no much larger clone differs from it by a single base.

Flow cytometry had shown CD8+CD57+ cell expansion in the patients selected for sequencing. Every patient had a diagnosis of severe acquired aplastic anemia based on International Study of Aplastic Anemia and Agranulocytosis and Camitta criteria. No therapy had been received by the patients at the time of blood sampling. In this study, sorted CD4+ and CD8+ T cells from the blood of healthy subjects and of severe aplastic anemia patients had their TCR repertoires deep-sequenced. Patients were enrolled in the USA under clinicaltrials.gov protocols 00001620, 01623167, 00001397, 00071045, 00081523 and 00961064. Ficoll-Paque density gradient centrifugation was used to isolate peripheral blood mononuclear cells. CD4+ and CD8+ T cells were sorted by FACS or magnetic beads before DNA extraction. TCR beta VDJ combination and CDR3 sequence profiling used genomic DNA as the template. An Illumina HiSeq 2000 was used for TCR repertoire sequencing. On the study's bioinformatics: TRBV/TRBJ rearrangement plots, CDR3 size and DJ length profiles, and Simpson's diversity index were used to assess repertoires. The immunodominant clone was defined as the most abundant DNA sequence in deep sequencing data. CDR3 amino acid sequences were screened for sharing across subjects and were compared with published repertoires and the VDJdb database. TCRdb passed the public sequencing reads through fastp at Q25 and MiXCR, retaining productive beta sequences. Every entry covers one CDR3 protein and lists the most common genes and DNA from its rows. TCRdb assigned the V and J calls; the authors' analysis was not used. This sample holds just over 200,000 distinct CDR3 sequences; 65% were observed only once. The ten top clones hold roughly 64% of the sample.

The CDR3 goes from the cysteine to the phenylalanine over 12 residues. The CDR3 DNA has 36 bases and is translated from base 1. Trimming costs V 5 bases and J 7 bases, and their ends lie 15 bases apart. Reading the germline V gene (reference sequence) gives CDR1 DFQATT and CDR2 SNEGSKA. The rearranged segments are TRBV20-1 and TRBJ2-7; the D call is possibly TRBD1 or TRBD2, each sharing 6 bases. The sample comprised sorted CD4+, CD8+, or CD8+CD57+ T cells (not recorded which) from PBMCs. The origin of this receptor is a human donor with aplastic anemia. CDR3 reads: CSARPGADEQYF. In nucleotides, the sequence is TGCAGTGCTCGTCCGGGGGCGGATGAGCAGTACTTC.